This record concerns one T cell receptor (beta chain) sequence. Its antigen is currently unknown. The method was immunoSEQ multiplex PCR; TCRdb's version includes in-frame clones alone and lacks a portion of them. The sample carries tens of thousands of clones, roughly 89% recorded once. The source of the sample is a study of OX40 agonist ivuxolimab in advanced cancers. General study results and limits: CD4+ and CD8+ T cells in blood underwent clonal expansion by week 6 at 0.1 to 3.0 mg/kg.

The germline V gene encodes CDR1 ENHRY and CDR2 SYGVKD. The V and J ends lost 5 bases and 6 bases respectively, with 19 bases between them. This CDR3 is 15 amino acids long. This receptor was identified in an adult with an advanced solid tumor such as melanoma, head and neck, liver or kidney cancer. The rearrangement joins TRBV10-3 to TRBJ1-2, with a weak D call TRBD1 (6 bases). The sample consisted of CD4+ or CD8+ T cells sorted from blood, taken in a trial of the OX40 agonist ivuxolimab. The chain's CDR3 is CAISPTPQGMDGYTF. The CDR3 region has the DNA TGTGCCATCAGTCCTACGCCACAGGGTATGGATGGCTACACCTTC.